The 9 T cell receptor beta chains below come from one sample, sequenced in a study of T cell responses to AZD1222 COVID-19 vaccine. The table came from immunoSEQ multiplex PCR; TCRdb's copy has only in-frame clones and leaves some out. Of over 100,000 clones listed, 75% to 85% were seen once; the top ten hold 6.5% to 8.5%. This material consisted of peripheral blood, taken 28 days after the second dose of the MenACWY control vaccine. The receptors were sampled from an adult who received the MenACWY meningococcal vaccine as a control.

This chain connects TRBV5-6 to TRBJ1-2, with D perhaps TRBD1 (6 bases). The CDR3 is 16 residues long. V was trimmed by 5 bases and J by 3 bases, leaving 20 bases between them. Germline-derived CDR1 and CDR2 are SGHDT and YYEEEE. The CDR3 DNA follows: TGTGCCAGCAGTCAATCCCCAGGGGATAGAGACTATGGCTACACCTTC. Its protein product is CASSQSPGDRDYGYTF.

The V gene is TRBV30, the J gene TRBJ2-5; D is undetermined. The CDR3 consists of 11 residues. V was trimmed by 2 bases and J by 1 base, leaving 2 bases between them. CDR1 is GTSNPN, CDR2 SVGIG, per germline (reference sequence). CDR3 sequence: CAWSIQETQYF. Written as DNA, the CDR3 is TGTGCCTGGAGTATCCAAGAGACCCAGTACTTC.

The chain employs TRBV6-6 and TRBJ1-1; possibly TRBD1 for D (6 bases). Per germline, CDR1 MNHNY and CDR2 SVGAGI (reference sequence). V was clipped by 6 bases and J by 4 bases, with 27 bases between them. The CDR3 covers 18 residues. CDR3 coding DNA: TGTGCCAGCAGACGAAGCGGGGGGCGCGGGGCCGCCGGCACTGAAGCTTTCTTT. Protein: CASRRSGGRGAAGTEAFF.

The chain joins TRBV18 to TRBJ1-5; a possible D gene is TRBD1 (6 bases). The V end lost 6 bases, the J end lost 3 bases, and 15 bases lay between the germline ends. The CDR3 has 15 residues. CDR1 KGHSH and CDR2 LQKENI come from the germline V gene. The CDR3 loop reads CASSPRGGANQPQHF. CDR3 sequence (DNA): TGTGCCAGCTCTCCGAGGGGGGGGGCCAATCAGCCCCAGCATTTT. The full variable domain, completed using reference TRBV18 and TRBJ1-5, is NAGVMQNPRHLVRRRGQEARLRCSPMKGHSHVYWYRQLPEEGLKFMVYLQKENIIDESGMPKERFSAEFPKEGPSILRIQQVVRGDSAAYFCASSPRGGANQPQHFGDGTRLSIL.

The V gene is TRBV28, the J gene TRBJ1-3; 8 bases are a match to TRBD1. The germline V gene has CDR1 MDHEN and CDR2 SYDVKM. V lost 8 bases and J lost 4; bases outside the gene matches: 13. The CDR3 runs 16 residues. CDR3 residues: CASRPHGRGRGNTIYF. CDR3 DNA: TGTGCCAGCCGCCCCCACGGCAGGGGGCGAGGAAACACCATATATTTT.

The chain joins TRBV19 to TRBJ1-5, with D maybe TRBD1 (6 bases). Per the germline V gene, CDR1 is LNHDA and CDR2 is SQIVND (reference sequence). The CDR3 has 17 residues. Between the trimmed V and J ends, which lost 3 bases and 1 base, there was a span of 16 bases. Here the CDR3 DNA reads TGTGCCAGTAGTATCAAAAACAGGGCAGGAAGCAATCAGCCCCAGCATTTT. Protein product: CASSIKNRAGSNQPQHF.

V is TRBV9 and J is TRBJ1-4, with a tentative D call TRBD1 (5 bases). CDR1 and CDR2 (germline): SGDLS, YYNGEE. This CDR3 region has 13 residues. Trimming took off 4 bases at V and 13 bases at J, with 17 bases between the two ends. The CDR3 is CASSPLWAGGLFF. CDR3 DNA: TGTGCCAGCAGCCCCTTATGGGCTGGGGGACTGTTTTTT. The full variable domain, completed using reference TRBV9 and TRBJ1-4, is DSGVTQTPKHLITATGQRVTLRCSPRSGDLSVYWYQQSLDQGLQFLIQYYNGEERAKGNILERFSAQQFPDLHSELNLSSLELGDSALYFCASSPLWAGGLFFGSGTQLSVL.

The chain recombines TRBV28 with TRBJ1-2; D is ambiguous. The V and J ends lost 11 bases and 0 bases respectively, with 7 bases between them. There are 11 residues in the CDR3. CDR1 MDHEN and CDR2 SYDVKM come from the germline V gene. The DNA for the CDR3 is TGTGCCTCTGTCACTAACTATGGCTACACCTTC. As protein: CASVTNYGYTF.

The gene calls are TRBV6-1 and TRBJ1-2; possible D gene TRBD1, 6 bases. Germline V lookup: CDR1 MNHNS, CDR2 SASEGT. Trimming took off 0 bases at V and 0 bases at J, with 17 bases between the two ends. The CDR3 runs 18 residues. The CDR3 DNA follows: TGTGCCAGCAGTGAAGCGTTGCGGGGGGCATCCGCTAACTATGGCTACACCTTC. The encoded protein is CASSEALRGASANYGYTF.